Sequencing of this T cell receptor (beta chain) was carried out in a study of molecular identifiers for immune sequencing clone quantification. About this clonotype itself: A read error may account for a junction end that differs from germline.

Bulk TCR libraries used previously described methods and listed TCR primers. TCRdb re-derived calls from the PCR reads in MiXCR, one entry per CDR3 protein. The table has around 8,000 distinct CDR3 sequences, just under 35% seen once. Sorting defined naive CD8 T cells as CD8+CD4-CCR7+CD45RA+. From germline, CDR1 is SEHNR and CDR2 FQNEAQ (reference sequence). There are 14 residues in the CDR3. This clonotype was obtained from a human donor in good health. Some libraries in this study had Jurkat cell RNA spiked in. This chain joins TRBV7-9 and TRBJ2-1; D is unresolved. What was sequenced was naive CD8+ T cells from blood, with Jurkat cell RNA spiked in. Subset in this sample: FACS-sorted CD8+CD4-CCR7+CD45RA+ naive T cells. The CDR3 DNA sequence: TGTGCCAGCAGCCAGGTCGATTCTTACAATGAGCGGTTCTTC. As protein: CASSQVDSYNERFF. Full variable domain (missing parts from reference TRBV7-9 and TRBJ2-1): DTGVSQNPRHKITKRGQNVTFRCDPISEHNRLYWYRQTLGQGPEFLTYFQNEAQLEKSRLLSDRFSAERPKGSFSTLEIQRTEQGDSAMYLCASSQVDSYNERFFGPGTRLTVL.